What follows are 26 T cell receptor beta chains derived from one specimen sequenced in a study of beta chain features in type 1 diabetes. The study's findings and limits: For Type 1 diabetes patients, all four CD4+ subsets carried TCRB CDR3s that were moderately but significantly shorter.

cDNA synthesis used the whole RNA isolate, giving expressed TCRB sequences. The data were produced by immunoSEQ multiplex PCR, yet TCRdb's version contains in-frame clones alone and is incomplete. Of some 360,000 clones detected, 9.5% to 10% appear once; the ten largest clones hold 0.45% to 0.65%. No cognate antigen is known for these TCRs. The specimen sequenced was central memory CD4+ T cells from blood. These receptors came from a man aged 25-40 years with type 1 diabetes.

This clone was found a few times. The chain carries TRBV12-5 and TRBJ2-1, with TRBD2 as a possible D gene (6 bases). Germline CDR1 reads LGHNT; CDR2 reads FRNRAP. Trimming left V 4 bases short and J 9 bases short, with 19 bases between. The CDR3 is 15 amino acids. This CDR3 reads CASGSRLDPPGEQFF. DNA for the CDR3: TGTGCTAGTGGTTCCCGACTAGACCCCCCAGGTGAGCAGTTCTTC.

This clone was seen a few times. The V and J genes are TRBV4-2 and TRBJ2-1, with unresolved D. V shed 0 bases and J shed 10 bases, with 10 bases lying between them. Germline values: CDR1 LGHNA, CDR2 YNFKEQ. This CDR3 has 13 amino acids. CDR3 nucleotides: TGTGCCAGCAGCCAAGATGACGGCAGGGAGCAGTTCTTC. Translation: CASSQDDGREQFF.

This chain uses TRBV5-1 with TRBJ2-3; 10 nucleotides line up with TRBD1. The CDR3 covers 15 residues. J lost 5 bases, V lost 3 bases, and 6 bases had no gene match. Germline lookup yields CDR1 SGHRS and CDR2 YFSETQ. The CDR3 DNA reads as TGCGCCAGCAGCTACTCCGGGACAGGGGAAGATACGCAGTATTTT. Its protein product is CASSYSGTGEDTQYF.

The chain carries TRBV7-8 and TRBJ2-7; 14 bases align to TRBD2. Germline V CDR1 and CDR2: SGHVS, FQNEAQ. Losses at the gene ends were 1 base for V and 2 bases for J; bases not matched to a gene: 10. The CDR3 has 19 residues. CDR3 DNA sequence: TGTGCCAGCAGCTTAGAGACGACTAGCGGGAGGGCCGGGCCCTACGAGCAGTACTTC. Protein: CASSLETTSGRAGPYEQYF.

The rearrangement links TRBV19 to TRBJ2-1; 10 bases align to TRBD2. Germline V gene sequence: CDR1 LNHDA, CDR2 SQIVND (reference sequence). The CDR3 loop spans 17 amino acids. With 5 bases clipped from V and 4 bases from J, the junction kept 11 bases outside the gene matches. The CDR3 region is CASSPKVGLAEYNEQFF. The DNA for the CDR3 is TGTGCCAGTAGTCCTAAGGTCGGACTAGCGGAGTACAATGAGCAGTTCTTC.

This rearrangement joins TRBV5-1 to TRBJ1-2, with D possibly matching TRBD1 (6 bases). CDR1 and CDR2 from the germline V gene are SGHRS and YFSETQ. The CDR3 is made up of 13 amino acids. V was shortened by 5 bases and J by 4 bases, with 12 bases between the two germline ends. The chain's CDR3 is CASRNEGVYGYTF. For the CDR3, the DNA is TGCGCCAGCAGAAATGAGGGGGTCTATGGCTACACCTTC.

J is TRBJ2-1 and V is TRBV7-3; 14 nucleotides line up with TRBD2. The ends lost 5 bases at V and 9 bases at J; junction bases unmatched: 15. The V gene's germline CDR1 is SGHTA and CDR2 FQGTGA. The CDR3 is 18 residues long. This CDR3 reads CASSHSPQTSGRAVEQFF. The CDR3 DNA reads as TGTGCCAGCAGCCACTCCCCACAGACTAGCGGGAGGGCGGTTGAGCAGTTCTTC.

This clone was counted at least ten times. This rearrangement joins TRBV2 to TRBJ2-7; 7 nucleotides align to TRBD1. With V trimmed by 6 bases and J by 3 bases, 5 bases remained unmatched. The V gene's germline CDR1 is SNHLY and CDR2 FYNNEI. The CDR3 is 13 amino acids. CDR3 nucleotide sequence: TGTGCCAGCAGCACCACAGGGGTCTACGAGCAGTACTTC. Amino acids: CASSTTGVYEQYF.

In nucleotides, the CDR3 is TGTGCCAGCACCGAAGAGCTGGGTCTACAGAATGAGCAGTTCTTC. Protein: CASTEELGLQNEQFF. This rearrangement joins TRBV7-2 to TRBJ2-1; D is unclear. The CDR3 sequence is 15 residues long. Germline CDR1 reads SGHTA; CDR2 reads FQGNSA. V gave up 7 bases and J gave up 7 bases, with 20 bases separating them.

V gene TRBV5-6 combines with J gene TRBJ2-3; D is perhaps TRBD1 or TRBD2 (5 bases each). Per the germline V gene, CDR1 is SGHDT and CDR2 is YYEEEE. Trimming left V 7 bases short and J 0 bases short, with 18 bases between. The CDR3 has 16 amino acids. The CDR3 DNA reads TGTGCCAGCTCCTTGAAACGGGGCGGAAGCACAGATACGCAGTATTTT. Translating gives CASSLKRGGSTDTQYF.

In its sample, this clone was seen many times. The V call is TRBV28, the J call TRBJ2-4; D may be TRBD1 (5 bases). CDR3 length equals 14 residues. Germline V gives CDR1 MDHEN, CDR2 SYDVKM. V lost 3 bases to trimming and J lost 8 bases, with 14 bases between them. The CDR3 sequence: CASSFQGVKDIQYF. The CDR3 DNA reads as TGTGCCAGCAGTTTTCAAGGGGTTAAAGACATTCAGTACTTC. Variable domain in full (rest from reference TRBV28 and TRBJ2-4): DVKVTQSSRYLVKRTGEKVFLECVQDMDHENMFWYRQDPGLGLRLIYFSYDVKMKEKGDIPEGYSVSREKKERFSLILESASTNQTSMYLCASSFQGVKDIQYFGAGTRLSVL.

A few counts support this clone. This chain connects TRBV4-2 to TRBJ2-1; D uncertain. V was trimmed by 3 bases and J by 5 bases, leaving 5 bases between them. Per the germline V gene, CDR1 is LGHNA and CDR2 is YNFKEQ. There are 12 residues in the CDR3. CDR3 DNA: TGTGCCAGCAGCCAGTGGGACAATGAGCAGTTCTTC. It yields the protein CASSQWDNEQFF.

This clone was observed a few times. The genes are TRBV5-1 and TRBJ2-7, with TRBD2 identical over 8 bases. V shed 3 bases and J 0 bases; nucleotides not matched to a gene: 5. Germline V gene sequence: CDR1 SGHRS, CDR2 YFSETQ. This CDR3 comprises 15 residues. CDR3 protein: CASSSSGSSSYEQYF. CDR3 nucleotide sequence: TGCGCCAGCAGCTCGAGCGGGAGTTCCTCCTACGAGCAGTACTTC.

Ten or more counts support this clone. This rearrangement joins TRBV18 to TRBJ2-7; 8 nucleotides line up with TRBD2. The germline V gene has CDR1 KGHSH and CDR2 LQKENI. The CDR3 totals 14 residues. V gave up 6 bases and J gave up 11 bases; unmatched junction bases: 15. CDR3 sequence (DNA): TGTGCCAGCTCCCTTGACTTCACCCCCGGGAGGGAGTACTTC. Its protein product is CASSLDFTPGREYF.

The J gene is TRBJ2-1, the V gene TRBV15; 8 bases align to TRBD1. This CDR3 contains 18 residues. CDR1 and CDR2 from the germline V gene are LNHNV and YYDKDF (reference sequence). The J segment lost 8 bases and the V segment lost 0 bases, leaving 15 bases of the junction unmatched. This chain's CDR3 is CATSRDRSGRGLADEQFF. The CDR3 region has the DNA TGTGCCACCAGCAGAGATCGTTCGGGCAGGGGGCTCGCGGATGAGCAGTTCTTC.

This clone was counted only a few times. CDR3 bases: TGTGCCAGCACCCACGAGGGGGCCTCCGAGCAGTACTTC. This codes for CASTHEGASEQYF. This chain links TRBV6-5 with TRBJ2-7, with TRBD1 matching 7 bases. CDR3 length: 13 residues. The junction had 9 bases not matched to a gene; V was cut back by 7 bases and J by 6 bases. Per germline, CDR1 MNHEY and CDR2 SVGAGI.

V and J are TRBV7-7 and TRBJ2-3; the match to TRBD2 covers 14 bases. The germline CDR1 and CDR2 sequences are SSHAT and FNYEAQ (reference sequence). This CDR3 has 16 amino acids. The V and J ends lost 3 bases and 4 bases, in that order; junction bases with no gene match: 3. CDR3 amino acids: CASSLGLAGVSDTQYF. CDR3 bases: TGTGCCAGCAGCTTGGGACTAGCGGGAGTTTCAGATACGCAGTATTTT.

This clone was found a few times. V is TRBV18 and J is TRBJ1-1; 9 bases fit TRBD1. The V and J ends lost 4 bases and 1 base, in that order; junction bases with no gene match: 7. Germline V gene lookup returns CDR1 KGHSH and CDR2 LQKENI. The CDR3 spans 16 residues. In DNA, the CDR3 is TGTGCCAGCTCACTGCGAACGGGACAGGGGAACACTGAAGCTTTCTTT. Translation: CASSLRTGQGNTEAFF.

Only a few counts were recorded for this clone. Other nucleotide sequences in the sample specify the same CDR3. The chain uses TRBV5-1 and TRBJ2-3; D possibly corresponds to TRBD2 (6 bases). The CDR3 has 14 amino acids. V was shortened by 3 bases and J by 3 bases, with 11 bases between the two germline ends. Germline-derived CDR1 and CDR2 are SGHRS and YFSETQ. This CDR3 is CASSSGTATDTQYF. The CDR3 DNA sequence: TGCGCCAGCAGCTCCGGGACTGCAACAGATACGCAGTATTTT.

A few counts support this clone. The junction differs from germline at one of its ends, possibly a read error. The V call is TRBV7-9, the J call TRBJ2-2; TRBD2 is a possible D gene (5 bases). The V gene's germline CDR1 is SEHNR and CDR2 FQNEAQ (reference sequence). The CDR3 length is 16 residues. The CDR3: CASSQEGRASAGELFF. The DNA of the CDR3 is TGCGCCAGCAGCCAAGAGGGAAGGGCATCCGCCGGGGAGCTGTTTTTT.

This clone came up a few times. V usage is TRBV5-1 and J usage is TRBJ1-2; TRBD1 is a possible D gene (5 bases). The CDR3 loop spans 14 amino acids. Germline V gene data show CDR1 as SGHRS and CDR2 as YFSETQ. V was trimmed by 4 bases and J by 5 bases, leaving 15 bases between them. The CDR3 nucleotides are TGCGCCAGCAGCCCCAACTCCGGGGGTTATGGCTACACCTTC. It encodes CASSPNSGGYGYTF.

This clone was counted between two and nine times. V and J are TRBV6-1 and TRBJ2-3; 9 bases are shared with TRBD2. The CDR3 is 15 residues long. The germline CDR1 and CDR2 sequences are MNHNS and SASEGT. V lost 5 bases to trimming and J lost 1 base; unmatched junction nucleotides: 4. Here the CDR3 reads CASSRAGGGTDTQYF. For the CDR3, the DNA is TGTGCCAGCAGTAGGGCGGGAGGGGGCACAGATACGCAGTATTTT.

This chain uses TRBV5-1 with TRBJ2-2; the D gene is possibly TRBD2 (5 bases). The germline V gene has CDR1 SGHRS and CDR2 YFSETQ. V shed 1 base and J shed 6 bases, with 10 bases lying between them. CDR3 length: 14 residues. The CDR3 sequence: CASSLLSGAGELFF. Here the CDR3 DNA reads TGCGCCAGCAGCTTGTTGTCCGGGGCCGGGGAGCTGTTTTTT.

In this sample, this clone turned up many times. The rearrangement links TRBV11-2 to TRBJ2-6; D possibly corresponds to TRBD1 (5 bases). V gave up 5 bases and J gave up 4 bases, with 9 bases separating them. The germline V gene encodes CDR1 SGHAT and CDR2 FQNNGV. This CDR3 spans 14 amino acids. The CDR3 DNA is TGTGCCAGCAGCATAGGACACGGGGCCAACGTCCTGACTTTC. Translation: CASSIGHGANVLTF.

Only a few counts were recorded for this clone. The V and J genes are TRBV19 and TRBJ2-7; D unresolved. This CDR3 is 15 amino acids long. Germline V lookup: CDR1 LNHDA, CDR2 SQIVND (reference sequence). V lost 7 bases to trimming and J lost 2 bases, with 18 bases between them. CDR3 sequence (DNA): TGTGCCAGTAAGGAACGACCTACTCCCACCTACGAGCAGTACTTC. Its protein is CASKERPTPTYEQYF.

V is TRBV29-1 and J is TRBJ1-1; 9 bases are shared with TRBD1. After removal of 7 bases from V and 6 bases from J, the junction contained 9 bases not matched to a gene. The CDR3 runs to 13 residues. Germline CDR1 reads SQVTM; CDR2 reads ANQGSEA. The CDR3 nucleotides are TGCAGCGGCGTACTCGGGACAGGGTCTGAAGCTTTCTTT. This encodes CSGVLGTGSEAFF.